These 4 T cell receptor beta chains share one sample of origin, sequenced in a study of T cells in Graves' hyperthyroidism and ophthalmopathy. TCR beta CDR3 sequences were amplified from RNA transcripts. First-round RT-PCR with HTBI primers amplified the TCR CDR3 region. TCRdb re-called the multiplex PCR reads with MiXCR, one entry per CDR3 protein. The repertoire has about 770,000 distinct CDR3 sequences, over 15% of them found once; the top ten carry around 15%. The sample comprised blood. The receptors here all came from a woman in her 50s with Graves' hyperthyroidism that later progressed to Graves' ophthalmopathy.

The V and J genes are TRBV7-3 and TRBJ2-2, with D unclear. The germline CDR1 and CDR2 sequences are SGHTA and FQGTGA. The germline V and J ends were trimmed by 5 bases and 3 bases, with 16 bases remaining between them. This CDR3 is 16 amino acids long. This CDR3 reads CASSARLVRDTGELFF. The CDR3 nucleotides read TGTGCCAGCAGCGCCCGACTTGTGCGAGACACCGGGGAGCTGTTTTTT. Together with reference TRBV7-3 and TRBJ2-2, the CDR3 gives the full variable domain: GAGVSQTPSNKVTEKGKYVELRCDPISGHTALYWYRQSLGQGPEFLIYFQGTGAADDSGLPNDRFFAVRPEGSVSTLKIQRTERGDSAVYLCASSARLVRDTGELFFGEGSRLTVL.

The sample holds many counts of this clonotype. The V call is TRBV5-1, the J call TRBJ1-6, with D possibly being TRBD1 (5 bases). The CDR3 sequence is 14 residues long. Germline V gives CDR1 SGHRS, CDR2 YFSETQ. The V end lost 0 bases, the J end lost 9 bases, and 10 bases lay between the germline ends. This chain's CDR3 is CASSLVRGGSPLHF. CDR3 coding DNA: TGCGCCAGCAGCTTGGTTAGGGGAGGTTCACCCCTCCACTTT.

The rearrangement joins TRBV6-1 to TRBJ1-1, with a possible D match to TRBD1 (5 bases). The germline V gene encodes CDR1 MNHNS and CDR2 SASEGT. CDR3 size: 13 residues. The V end lost 6 bases, the J end lost 6 bases, and 14 bases lay between the germline ends. CDR3 region: CASSWRGDAEAFF. CDR3 DNA: TGTGCCAGCAGCTGGCGAGGGGACGCTGAAGCTTTCTTT.

The CDR3 region is CASSFSGTHLYEQYF. CDR3 coding DNA: TGTGCCAGCAGCTTCTCCGGGACACACCTCTACGAGCAGTACTTC. The rearrangement joins TRBV3-1 to TRBJ2-7, with D possibly matching TRBD1 (6 bases). Trimming took 5 bases from V and 3 from J, leaving 17 bases between them. CDR1 LGHDT and CDR2 YNNKEL come from the germline V gene (reference sequence). The CDR3 is 15 amino acids.